The 9 T cell receptor beta chains below come from one sample, sequenced in a study of post-analysis software for immune sequencing data. Overall study findings and caveats: Five or six TRBV segments, TRBV5-6, TRBV5-1 and TRBV20-1 among them, were found more frequent in patients than controls.

cDNA libraries of TCR beta carried unique molecular identifiers. TCRdb re-called the PCR reads through MiXCR, storing one row per CDR3 protein. The sample lists about 770,000 distinct CDR3 sequences, under 60% occurring once. The antigens these receptors bind are not known. The sample consisted of blood. These receptors all stem from a girl aged 5-17 years with multiple sclerosis.

This clonotype was found many times. V usage is TRBV7-7 and J usage is TRBJ2-3; D unresolved. CDR3 size: 13 residues. Germline assignment: CDR1 SSHAT and CDR2 FNYEAQ (reference sequence). Trimming cost V 0 bases and J 1 base, with 2 bases left between them. The chain's CDR3 is CASSLARTDTQYF. DNA of the CDR3: TGTGCCAGCAGCTTAGCACGCACAGATACGCAGTATTTT.

J is TRBJ2-1 and V is TRBV12-3 or TRBV12-4; the match to TRBD1 covers 7 bases. This CDR3 is 16 amino acids long. V lost 4 bases to trimming and J lost 10 bases; unmatched junction nucleotides: 16. The CDR3, as DNA: TGTGCCAGCAGTTACGGACAGGCTCGGTCTGGAAGCGAGCAGTTCTTC. Translating gives CASSYGQARSGSEQFF.

A few counts support this clonotype. This sequence joins TRBV19 and TRBJ2-5; no reliable D call. The ends were cut back, 3 bases at V and 2 bases at J, with 7 bases in the middle. Germline CDR1 is LNHDA and CDR2 is SQIVND (reference sequence). This CDR3 is 13 amino acids long. The CDR3 loop is CASSIGWQETQYF. The CDR3 nucleotides are TGTGCCAGTAGTATTGGCTGGCAAGAGACCCAGTACTTC.

In this sample, this clonotype turned up a few times. This chain connects TRBV9 to TRBJ2-7, with a weak D call TRBD1 (5 bases). Germline V lookup: CDR1 SGDLS, CDR2 YYNGEE. The CDR3 has 14 residues. Trimming removed 0 bases at V and 4 bases at J, with 11 bases between. The CDR3 is CASSVGQTPYEQYF. The DNA of the CDR3 is TGTGCCAGCAGCGTAGGACAGACACCATACGAGCAGTACTTC.

This clonotype occurred a few times. The rearrangement links TRBV6-6 to TRBJ2-3; D possibly corresponds to TRBD2 (6 bases). Germline V gene sequence: CDR1 MNHNY, CDR2 SVGAGI (reference sequence). CDR3 length: 15 amino acids. The V and J ends lost 6 bases and 2 bases respectively, with 15 bases between them. The CDR3, as DNA: TGTGCCAGCAGCACCGGAGGGGCCTCCACAGATACGCAGTATTTT. Protein: CASSTGGASTDTQYF.

This clonotype was detected a few times. The chain employs TRBV5-4 and TRBJ2-5; a weak D match, TRBD2 (5 bases). The CDR3 is 14 amino acids. Germline V CDR1 and CDR2: SGHNT, YYREEE (reference sequence). Trimming pared 7 bases from V and 3 bases from J, leaving 16 bases between. The CDR3 DNA is TGTGCCAGCCAAAGGACTTGGGCAGAAGAGACCCAGTACTTC. This sequence encodes CASQRTWAEETQYF.

In its sample, this clonotype was seen a few times. Here the CDR3 reads CASSHHSGGAYEQYF. The CDR3 bases are TGCGCCAGCAGCCATCATTCAGGGGGCGCCTACGAGCAGTACTTC. The J gene is TRBJ2-4, the V gene TRBV4-3; TRBD1 matches at 8 bases. The end of the DNA is better explained by TRBJ2-7, so the J call may be wrong. CDR1 is LGHNA and CDR2 is YSLEER in the germline V gene. The CDR3 covers 15 residues.

This clonotype was picked up a small number of times. The J gene is TRBJ1-4, the V gene TRBV7-2, with D tentatively TRBD1 (6 bases). The germline gives CDR1 SGHTA, CDR2 FQGNSA. This CDR3 is 18 amino acids long. V was shortened by 5 bases and J by 3 bases, with 22 bases between the two germline ends. CDR3 region: CASSPPGQGFPPNEKLFF. The CDR3 region has the DNA TGTGCCAGCAGCCCCCCCGGGCAGGGGTTTCCCCCTAATGAAAAACTGTTTTTT.

This clonotype has just a few counts. This chain joins TRBV7-9 and TRBJ1-2; 8 bases are shared with TRBD1. Germline trimming cut 1 base from V and 5 bases from J; bases unmatched to any gene: 9. From germline, CDR1 is SEHNR and CDR2 FQNEAQ (reference sequence). The length of the CDR3 is 16 residues. CDR3 nucleotide sequence: TGTGCCAGCAGCTTAGTCTTAGGACAGGGCGGATATGGCTACACCTTC. The encoded protein is CASSLVLGQGGYGYTF.